Given below is one T cell receptor beta chain in context. Its antigen is unidentified. This specimen belongs to a study of Ad26.COV2.S vaccination and SARS-CoV-2 variants. Overall study findings and caveats: Overall T cell responses may have been underestimated by the analyses of TCR breadth and depth.

Sequencing used immunoSEQ multiplex PCR; TCRdb keeps in-frame clones, though not all of them. The sample holds over 300,000 clones; roughly 80% are singletons and the top ten take more than 7%. Germline V gene lookup returns CDR1 LNHDA and CDR2 SQIVND (reference sequence). This CDR3 contains 12 residues. Trimming pared 6 bases from V and 10 bases from J, leaving 13 bases between. Regarding treatment: around 19 received Ad26.COV2.S at low or high dose, single or two shots; roughly 5 received placebo; per-sample allocation not given. Following the first vaccine or placebo injection, samples were taken on day 63. An adult donor aged 18-55 years was enrolled in Boston.

The starting material was peripheral blood, obtained in a trial of Ad26.COV2.S vaccine versus placebo. This sequence joins TRBV19 and TRBJ2-1; D gene unclear. The sequence derives from a person aged 18-65 years who received the Ad26.COV2.S COVID-19 vaccine or a placebo. The CDR3 DNA is TGTGCCAGTAGCGCTAGGACCCCAGAGCAGTTCTTC. This translates into CASSARTPEQFF.